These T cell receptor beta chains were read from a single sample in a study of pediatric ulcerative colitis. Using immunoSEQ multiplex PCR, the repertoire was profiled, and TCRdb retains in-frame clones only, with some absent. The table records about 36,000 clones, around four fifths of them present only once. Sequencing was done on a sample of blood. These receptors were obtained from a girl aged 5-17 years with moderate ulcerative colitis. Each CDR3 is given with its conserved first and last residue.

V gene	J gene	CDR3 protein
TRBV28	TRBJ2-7	CASSLASGSIGYEQYF
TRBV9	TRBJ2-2	CASSAPRVIGNTGELFF
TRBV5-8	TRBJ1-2	CASSTDRTVGETF
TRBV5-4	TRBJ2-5	CASSQEADAGARETQYF
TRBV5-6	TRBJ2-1	CASSSYRTGNDNEQFF
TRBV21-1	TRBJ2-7	CASSKGGDYEQYF
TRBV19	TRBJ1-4	CASSIGPANEKLFF
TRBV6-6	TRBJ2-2	CASSYSRLANTGELFF
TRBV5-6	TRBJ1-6	CASSGGTGDSYNSPLHF
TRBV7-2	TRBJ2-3	CASSFAQAGNTDTQYF
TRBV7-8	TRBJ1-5	CASSQTDWDSQYQPQHF
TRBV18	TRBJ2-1	CASSSRSNEQFF
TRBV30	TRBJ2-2	CAWSVAVGVTGELFF
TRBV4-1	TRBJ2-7	CASSQESLDRGSYEQYF
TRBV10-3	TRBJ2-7	CAIARGTPSYEQYF
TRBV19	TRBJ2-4	CASSIARGRSKNIQYF
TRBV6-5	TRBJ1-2	CASSRGMTGGYTF
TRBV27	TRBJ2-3	CASSFGGVLRLAGRDTQYF
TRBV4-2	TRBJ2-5	CASSQGTKYQETQYF
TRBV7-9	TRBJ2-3	CASSLAVREETDTQYF
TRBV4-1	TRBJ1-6	CASSQVFFLDNSPLHF
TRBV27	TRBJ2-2	CASSLSPGGTGELFF
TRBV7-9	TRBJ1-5	CASSLGGPEQPQHF
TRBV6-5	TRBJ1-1	CASSYSAGVNTEAFF
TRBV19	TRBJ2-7	CASSTQRSGEQYF
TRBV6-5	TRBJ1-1	CASKNRLNTEAFF
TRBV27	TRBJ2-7	CASSFRGAFYEQYF
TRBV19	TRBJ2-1	CASSMYGGNEQFF
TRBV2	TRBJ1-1	CASKRDWVTEAFF
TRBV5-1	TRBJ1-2	CASSVDSPRGYTF
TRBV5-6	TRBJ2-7	CASSLVAEYEQYF